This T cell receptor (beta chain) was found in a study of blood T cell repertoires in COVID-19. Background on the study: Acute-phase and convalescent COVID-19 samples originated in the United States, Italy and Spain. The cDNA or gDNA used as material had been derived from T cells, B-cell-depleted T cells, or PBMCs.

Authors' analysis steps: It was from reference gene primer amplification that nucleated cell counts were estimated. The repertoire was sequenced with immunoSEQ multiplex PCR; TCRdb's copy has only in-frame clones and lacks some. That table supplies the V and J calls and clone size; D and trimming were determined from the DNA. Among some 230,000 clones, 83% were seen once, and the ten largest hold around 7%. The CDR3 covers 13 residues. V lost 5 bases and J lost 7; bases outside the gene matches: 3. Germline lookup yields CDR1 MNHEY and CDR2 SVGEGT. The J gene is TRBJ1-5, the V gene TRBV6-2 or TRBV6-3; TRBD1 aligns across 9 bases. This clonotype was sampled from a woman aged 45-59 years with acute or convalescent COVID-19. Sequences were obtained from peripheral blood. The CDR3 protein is CASSDRGGQPQHF. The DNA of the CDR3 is TGTGCCAGCAGTGACAGGGGGGGACAGCCCCAGCATTTT.